The 4 T cell receptor beta chains reported below all come from one sample, sequenced in a study of T cell clonality in common variable immunodeficiency. TCRdb's table, derived via immunoSEQ multiplex PCR, lists solely in-frame clones and lacks some. The table lists approximately 64,000 clones, no singletons, with roughly 1.6% in the top ten. Material for sequencing was peripheral blood mononuclear cells. These receptors were taken from a person between 18 and 69 years old in good health.

This clone was picked up many times. From the germline J gene comes the end of the CDR3, since the read stops 3 residues before it. The chain employs TRBV28 and TRBJ1-5; D gene ambiguous. Deletions cut 3 bases from V and 6 bases from J, with 9 bases between. The CDR3 spans 13 residues. Germline values: CDR1 MDHEN, CDR2 SYDVKM. CDR3 in amino acids: CASSLETTQPQHF. The CDR3 bases that were read are TGTGCCAGCAGTTTGGAGACAACTCAGCCC.

There are many counts of this clone. The read gets to within 3 residues of the CDR3 end, and the germline J gene fills in the rest. This rearrangement joins TRBV29-1 to TRBJ2-3; no reliable D call. The CDR3 runs 12 residues. CDR1 and CDR2 (germline): SQVTM, ANQGSEA. V was cut by 8 bases and J by 3 bases, with 12 bases left in between. The CDR3 bases that were read are TGCAGCACAGTAGAGGTAACAGATACG. Its protein product is CSTVEVTDT. The entire CDR3 protein reads CSTVEVTDTQYF.

This clone occurred many times. The sequenced fragment ends 3 residues before the CDR3 boundary, so the rest is inferred from the germline J gene. This chain links TRBV7-6 with TRBJ2-1; 11 bases are shared with TRBD2. CDR3 length: 16 amino acids. With V trimmed by 0 bases and J by 5 bases, 3 bases remained unmatched. Germline CDR1 is SGHVS and CDR2 is FNYEAQ. The DNA read from the CDR3 is TGTGCCAGCAGCTTAGCCCTAGCGGGGGGCAACAATGAG. It is translated as CASSLALAGGNNE. The CDR3 reads in full as CASSLALAGGNNEQFF. Supplemented by reference TRBV7-6 and TRBJ2-1, the full variable domain reads GAGVSQSPRYKVTKRGQDVALRCDPISGHVSLYWYRQALGQGPEFLTYFNYEAQQDKSGLPNDRFSAERPEGSISTLTIQRTEQRDSAMYRCASSLALAGGNNEQFFGPGTRLTVL.

This clone was observed many times. The CDR3 is cut off 3 residues early in the read; its end comes from the germline J gene. V usage is TRBV29-1 and J usage is TRBJ1-1, with D possibly being TRBD1 (5 bases). Trimming shortened V by 6 bases and J by 3 bases, and 14 bases separated the two germline ends. This CDR3 is 13 amino acids long. Per germline, CDR1 SQVTM and CDR2 ANQGSEA. Incomplete CDR3 DNA: TGCAGCGTGCCCAGGGAGATCGACACTGAA. It encodes CSVPREIDTE. Given in full, the CDR3 is CSVPREIDTEAFF.